The 12 T cell receptor beta chains listed next were all sequenced from one sample in a study of T-cell memory formation after mild COVID-19. TCRdb reanalysed the 5' RACE reads using MiXCR and keeps one entry per CDR3 protein. The sample records over 150,000 distinct CDR3 sequences, approximately 12% being singletons. Sequencing was carried out using PBMCs or a T cell subset sorted from them (not recorded which). These receptors all come from a man aged 18 to 35 who had mild COVID-19 (a few samples of this study predate the infection). Cell type and time point are not known.

The rearrangement links TRBV5-5 to TRBJ1-5, with D tentatively TRBD1 (6 bases). Germline-derived CDR1 and CDR2 are SGHKS and YYEKEE (reference sequence). The CDR3 spans 16 residues. V lost 0 bases and J 4 bases, leaving 14 bases between the germline ends. CDR3 sequence: CASSLAGRGRNQPQHF. CDR3 DNA: TGTGCCAGCAGCTTGGCTGGCAGGGGAAGGAATCAGCCCCAGCATTTT.

This clonotype has a count of ten or more. V is TRBV5-6 and J is TRBJ2-3; 8 bases align to TRBD1. From germline, CDR1 is SGHDT and CDR2 YYEEEE. The ends lost 3 bases at V and 5 bases at J; junction bases unmatched: 8. The length of the CDR3 is 15 residues. The CDR3 loop is CASSSTRGTGDTQYF. CDR3 in DNA: TGTGCCAGCAGCTCCACCAGGGGGACAGGAGATACGCAGTATTTT.

In its sample, this clonotype was seen a few times. This chain uses TRBV7-3 with TRBJ2-5; D ambiguous. Germline values: CDR1 SGHTA, CDR2 FQGTGA. The CDR3 runs 14 residues. Trimming shortened V by 5 bases and J by 5 bases, and 15 bases separated the two germline ends. Here the CDR3 DNA reads TGTGCCAGCAGCCGCGGTATCCAAGGGGAGACCCAGTACTTC. Protein sequence: CASSRGIQGETQYF.

The chain uses TRBV11-2 and TRBJ1-1; D gene unclear. V was pared by 3 bases and J by 10 bases, with 12 bases between. CDR1 and CDR2 from the germline V gene are SGHAT and FQNNGV. This CDR3 has 12 residues. The CDR3 region is CASSLAGRGAFF. DNA of the CDR3: TGTGCCAGCAGCTTGGCAGGTCGGGGAGCTTTCTTT.

The chain combines TRBV5-6 with TRBJ2-3; possibly TRBD2 for D (5 bases). Trimming pared 1 base from V and 5 bases from J, leaving 17 bases between. Germline V lookup: CDR1 SGHDT, CDR2 YYEEEE. There are 16 residues in the CDR3. The CDR3 spells CASSLTDGNRVDTQYF. As DNA, the CDR3 is TGTGCCAGCAGCTTGACGGACGGGAACCGAGTAGATACGCAGTATTTT.

This clonotype was counted only a few times. The chain carries TRBV7-2 and TRBJ2-1; D is uncertain. V lost 7 bases to trimming and J lost 5 bases, with 24 bases between them. The CDR3 runs to 17 residues. Germline CDR1 is SGHTA and CDR2 is FQGNSA. The CDR3 DNA is TGTGCCAGCAACTCCGGAACAAGGGCCGCCCTGGACAATGAGCAGTTCTTC. Its translation is CASNSGTRAALDNEQFF.

This chain uses TRBV10-3 with TRBJ2-3, with a weak D call TRBD2 (7 bases). The CDR3 has 14 amino acids. Germline CDR1 is ENHRY and CDR2 is SYGVKD. With 2 bases removed from V and 7 bases from J, the gap between germline ends came to 13 bases. The CDR3 region has the DNA TGTGCCATCAGTGAGAGGGGGGGAGTATATACGCAGTATTTT. Its translation: CAISERGGVYTQYF.

This clonotype turned up a few times. The gene calls are TRBV21-1 and TRBJ1-5; the table's D call, TRBD1, has no DNA check behind it. TRBV21-1 is classified as a pseudogene. This CDR3 spans 17 amino acids. The CDR3 protein is CASSNRAARAGDQPQHF. The CDR3 DNA sequence: TGTGCCAGCAGCAACAGAGCTGCCCGGGCCGGGGATCAGCCCCAGCATTTT.

There are many counts of this clonotype. The J gene is TRBJ1-1, the V gene TRBV5-1, with 7 bases matching TRBD1. V lost 3 bases and J lost 2; bases outside the gene matches: 10. Per the germline V gene, CDR1 is SGHRS and CDR2 is YFSETQ. This CDR3 has 16 amino acids. CDR3 protein: CASSSTPGQPNTEAFF. The CDR3 bases are TGCGCCAGCAGCTCAACCCCGGGACAGCCAAACACTGAAGCTTTCTTT. The whole variable domain, remainder taken from reference TRBV5-1 and TRBJ1-1, is KAGVTQTPRYLIKTRGQQVTLSCSPISGHRSVSWYQQTPGQGLQFLFEYFSETQRNKGNFPGRFSGRQFSNSRSEMNVSTLELGDSALYLCASSSTPGQPNTEAFFGQGTRLTVV.

The CDR3 nucleotides are TGCAGCGTTGAGGGGGCCGGGGGAGGCTACACCTTC. Residues: CSVEGAGGGYTF. This sequence joins TRBV29-1 and TRBJ1-2; possible D gene TRBD1, 6 bases. Per the germline V gene, CDR1 is SQVTM and CDR2 is ANQGSEA. V was clipped by 3 bases and J by 8 bases, with 13 bases between them. The CDR3 has 12 amino acids.

This chain joins TRBV2 and TRBJ1-1, with D unresolved. Germline loops: CDR1 SNHLY, CDR2 FYNNEI. This CDR3 spans 14 amino acids. The V end was cut by 4 bases, the J end by 0 bases, with 9 bases between. CDR3 sequence: CASSGRTLNTEAFF. The CDR3 bases are TGTGCCAGCAGTGGCCGGACCCTGAACACTGAAGCTTTCTTT.

The chain uses TRBV20-1 and TRBJ2-5; D is perhaps TRBD1 (6 bases). Trimming took 8 bases from V and 5 from J, leaving 15 bases between them. Germline CDR1 reads DFQATT; CDR2 reads SNEGSKA (reference sequence). This CDR3 region has 12 residues. The CDR3 region has the DNA TGCAGTTCTTTAACCCAGGGGGAGACCCAGTACTTC. Translated: CSSLTQGETQYF.